The 30 T cell receptor beta chains below come from one sample, sequenced in a study of blood T cell repertoires in COVID-19. Assay: immunoSEQ multiplex PCR; the TCRdb copy retains only in-frame clones and omits some. The repertoire holds 70,000 or so clones, with roughly 85% as singletons. Sequenced input: peripheral blood. These receptors originate from a woman at least 80 years old with acute or convalescent COVID-19.

This chain links TRBV19 with TRBJ1-5, with TRBD1 as a possible D gene (6 bases). Deletions cut 5 bases from V and 2 bases from J, with 13 bases between. The CDR3 totals 15 residues. Germline values: CDR1 LNHDA, CDR2 SQIVND (reference sequence). This chain's CDR3 is CASSAYRVGNQPQHF. CDR3 nucleotide sequence: TGTGCCAGTAGTGCCTACAGGGTCGGCAATCAGCCCCAGCATTTT.

The gene calls are TRBV5-1 and TRBJ2-7; 7 bases line up with TRBD2. The CDR3 length is 15 residues. J was trimmed by 3 bases and V by 0 bases; bases with no gene match: 6. Looked up from germline, CDR1 is SGHRS and CDR2 is YFSETQ. The CDR3 nucleotides read TGCGCCAGCAGCTTGGAAGGCGGGGGAATCTACGAGCAGTACTTC. This translates into CASSLEGGGIYEQYF.

This chain connects TRBV5-1 to TRBJ1-5; D possibly corresponds to TRBD1 (5 bases). The CDR3 is 16 amino acids. Germline V lookup: CDR1 SGHRS, CDR2 YFSETQ. V lost 2 bases to trimming and J lost 1 base, with 13 bases between them. The DNA of the CDR3 is TGCGCCAGCAGCTTTACAGGACCTGGGAGCAATCAGCCCCAGCATTTT. This encodes CASSFTGPGSNQPQHF.

This chain uses TRBV19 with TRBJ2-1; 8 bases are shared with TRBD1. The CDR3 sequence is 15 residues long. V shed 3 bases and J 9 bases; nucleotides not matched to a gene: 10. CDR1 is LNHDA, CDR2 SQIVND, per germline (reference sequence). CDR3 coding DNA: TGTGCCAGTAGTATCAGGGGGCCTCTTCGGGGTGAGCAGTTCTTC. Encoded protein: CASSIRGPLRGEQFF.

V usage is TRBV5-4 and J usage is TRBJ2-5; D is unclear. Trimming took off 0 bases at V and 5 bases at J, with 14 bases between the two ends. Germline assignment: CDR1 SGHNT and CDR2 YYREEE (reference sequence). The CDR3 sequence is 15 residues long. Here the CDR3 reads CASSLGPMKDETQYF. CDR3 sequence (DNA): TGTGCCAGCAGCTTGGGGCCGATGAAAGATGAGACCCAGTACTTC.

The chain links TRBV27 to TRBJ2-2, with unresolved D. The ends were cut back, 3 bases at V and 7 bases at J, with 18 bases in the middle. The length of the CDR3 is 16 residues. Germline values: CDR1 MNHEY, CDR2 SMNVEV (reference sequence). CDR3 region: CASSFGRLGLLGELFF. Written as DNA, the CDR3 is TGTGCCAGCAGTTTTGGCCGCCTTGGCCTTCTCGGGGAGCTGTTTTTT.

The genes are TRBV11-2 and TRBJ2-1; possibly TRBD2 for D (6 bases). The CDR3 consists of 14 residues. Trimming shortened V by 0 bases and J by 4 bases, and 7 bases separated the two germline ends. Germline CDR1 is SGHAT and CDR2 is FQNNGV. The CDR3 sequence is CASSLEGRYNEQFF. The DNA of the CDR3 is TGTGCCAGCAGCTTAGAAGGGAGGTACAATGAGCAGTTCTTC.

The V gene is TRBV10-3, the J gene TRBJ1-2, with TRBD1 identical over 8 bases. The CDR3 is made up of 13 amino acids. From germline, CDR1 is ENHRY and CDR2 SYGVKD. V was clipped by 10 bases and J by 8 bases; unmatched bases: 12. The CDR3 sequence: CATQSQGVEGYTF. In DNA, the CDR3 is TGTGCCACTCAATCACAGGGGGTGGAGGGCTACACCTTC.

This clone was seen only a few times. The chain links TRBV6-5 to TRBJ1-2; 8 bases align to TRBD1. The V gene's germline CDR1 is MNHEY and CDR2 SVGAGI. V lost 5 bases and J lost 4; bases outside the gene matches: 9. The CDR3 has 15 amino acids. CDR3 in amino acids: CASSTVPDRAYGYTF. DNA for the CDR3: TGTGCCAGCAGTACCGTACCGGACAGGGCCTATGGCTACACCTTC.

J is TRBJ1-2 and V is TRBV19, with TRBD1 matching 8 bases. CDR3 length: 13 residues. The ends lost 9 bases at V and 3 bases at J; junction bases unmatched: 6. Germline CDR1 LNHDA, CDR2 SQIVND (reference sequence). This CDR3 reads CASRDRLYYGYTF. The CDR3 DNA reads as TGTGCCAGCAGGGACAGGCTTTACTATGGCTACACCTTC.

This chain's CDR3 is CASCTGSGSQQYF. The CDR3 DNA follows: TGTGCCAGCTGCACAGGATCTGGGTCCCAGCAGTACTTC. V gene TRBV6-5 combines with J gene TRBJ2-7, with a possible D match to TRBD1 (5 bases). The CDR3 is 13 amino acids. Germline V gene sequence: CDR1 MNHEY, CDR2 SVGAGI. With 8 bases removed from V and 8 bases from J, the gap between germline ends came to 19 bases.

The chain joins TRBV19 to TRBJ1-5, with D possibly matching TRBD1 (5 bases). Germline-derived CDR1 and CDR2 are LNHDA and SQIVND (reference sequence). The CDR3 covers 13 residues. V gave up 4 bases and J gave up 1 base, with 5 bases separating them. The CDR3 spells CASSRQSNQPQHF. CDR3 bases: TGTGCCAGTAGTAGACAGAGCAATCAGCCCCAGCATTTT. Drawing the rest from reference TRBV19 and TRBJ1-5, the complete variable domain is DGGITQSPKYLFRKEGQNVTLSCEQNLNHDAMYWYRQDPGQGLRLIYYSQIVNDFQKGDIAEGYSVSREKKESFPLTVTSAQKNPTAFYLCASSRQSNQPQHFGDGTRLSIL.

V and J are TRBV18 and TRBJ1-1; 9 positions match TRBD1. Germline V gives CDR1 KGHSH, CDR2 LQKENI. V lost 3 bases, J lost 4 bases, and 3 bases stayed unmatched. The CDR3 has 14 amino acids. This CDR3 reads CASSPTTGGTEAFF. In nucleotides, the CDR3 is TGTGCCAGCTCACCGACGACAGGGGGCACTGAAGCTTTCTTT.

Regarding this clone: One junction end disagrees with the germline gene, perhaps due to a read error. The chain uses TRBV7-7 and TRBJ2-2, with D possibly matching TRBD2 (6 bases). The germline V gene has CDR1 SSHAT and CDR2 FNYEAQ (reference sequence). The CDR3 has 15 amino acids. The CDR3 coding sequence is TGTGCTAGCAGCTTAGCCGGAGGGGACACCGGGGAGCTGTTTTTT. It specifies CASSLAGGDTGELFF.

The J gene is TRBJ2-7, the V gene TRBV9; 13 bases fit TRBD2. Germline loops: CDR1 SGDLS, CDR2 YYNGEE. The V and J ends lost 2 bases and 3 bases, in that order; junction bases with no gene match: 2. The CDR3 has 15 amino acids. The CDR3 coding sequence is TGTGCCAGCAGCGTGGGACTAGCGGGGATCTACGAGCAGTACTTC. It yields the protein CASSVGLAGIYEQYF.

The chain combines TRBV3-1 (or the pseudogene TRBV3-2) with TRBJ1-6, with 11 bases aligning to TRBD1. The CDR3 has 15 amino acids. Germline lookup yields CDR1 LGHDT and CDR2 YNNKEL (reference sequence). J gave up 9 bases and V 1 base, and 2 bases lay outside the gene matches. The CDR3 region is CASSQGTGGRSPLHF. CDR3 in DNA: TGTGCCAGCAGCCAAGGGACAGGGGGCCGTTCACCCCTCCACTTT.

This chain links TRBV6-5 with TRBJ1-1; maybe TRBD1 (5 bases). Deletions cut 8 bases from V and 0 bases from J, with 13 bases between. Germline V CDR1 and CDR2: MNHEY, SVGAGI. CDR3 length equals 14 residues. The CDR3 nucleotides read TGTGCCAGCCAGAACAGGAGAATGAACACTGAAGCTTTCTTT. Amino acids: CASQNRRMNTEAFF.

The chain couples TRBV30 to TRBJ1-6, with unresolved D. The CDR3 is made up of 13 amino acids. V was trimmed by 3 bases and J by 6 bases, leaving 9 bases between them. CDR1 and CDR2 (germline): GTSNPN, SVGIG (reference sequence). This chain's CDR3 is CAWRLQVNSPLHF. The CDR3 DNA sequence: TGTGCCTGGAGATTACAAGTTAATTCACCCCTCCACTTT. The full variable domain, rest sourced from reference TRBV30 and TRBJ1-6, is SQTIHQWPATLVQPVGSPLSLECTVEGTSNPNLYWYRQAAGRGLQLLFYSVGIGQISSEVPQNLSASRPQDRQFILSSKKLLLSDSGFYLCAWRLQVNSPLHFGNGTRLTVT.

This chain uses TRBV27 with TRBJ1-2; tentatively, D is TRBD1 (6 bases). Germline assignment: CDR1 MNHEY and CDR2 SMNVEV (reference sequence). The CDR3 has 13 amino acids. V lost 3 bases and J lost 6, with 11 bases in between. The CDR3, as DNA: TGTGCCAGCAGTTTCGGGGGGCGTAATGGCTACACCTTC. Its translation is CASSFGGRNGYTF.

This clone has only one observation. This chain connects TRBV23-1 to TRBJ1-1; TRBD1 aligns across 7 bases. TRBV23-1 is an ORF for which the function is uncertain. V lost 4 bases, J lost 0 bases, and 5 bases stayed unmatched. The CDR3 covers 15 residues. The CDR3 spells CASSRRRGLNTEAFF. In DNA, the CDR3 is TGCGCCAGCAGTCGGAGGAGGGGGCTGAACACTGAAGCTTTCTTT.

The CDR3 reads CASSAGGGETQYF. CDR3 DNA sequence: TGTGCCAGCAGTGCCGGCGGGGGAGAGACCCAGTACTTC. The rearrangement uses TRBV2 and TRBJ2-5, with 7 bases that match TRBD2. J lost 4 bases, V lost 4 bases, and 3 bases had no gene match. This CDR3 is 13 amino acids long. CDR1 is SNHLY, CDR2 FYNNEI, per germline.

The chain has TRBV6-2 or TRBV6-3 and TRBJ1-2, with TRBD1 identical over 11 bases. CDR3 length: 14 amino acids. CDR1 MNHEY and CDR2 SVGEGT come from the germline V gene. Trimming at V came to 5 bases and at J to 9 bases, leaving 8 bases not matched to a gene. The CDR3 loop reads CASSDLDRGPSYTF. CDR3 in DNA: TGTGCCAGCAGTGACTTGGACAGGGGGCCAAGCTACACCTTC.

This clone was found a few times. The chain carries TRBV6-5 and TRBJ2-7; D is possibly TRBD1 (5 bases). The V end lost 4 bases, the J end lost 0 bases, and 10 bases lay between the germline ends. Per germline, CDR1 MNHEY and CDR2 SVGAGI. This CDR3 is 14 amino acids long. The CDR3 DNA reads TGTGCCAGCAGTTTGACAGTTTTCTCCTACGAGCAGTACTTC. It yields the protein CASSLTVFSYEQYF.

This clone was observed a single time. This rearrangement joins TRBV2 to TRBJ2-1, with TRBD2 identical over 10 bases. The CDR3 spans 16 residues. In germline, CDR1 is SNHLY, CDR2 FYNNEI. The junction had 14 bases not matched to a gene; V was cut back by 6 bases and J by 9 bases. The CDR3 region is CASSESWGLASREQFF. The CDR3, as DNA: TGTGCCAGCAGCGAATCGTGGGGACTAGCGTCGCGTGAGCAGTTCTTC.

This chain uses TRBV7-9 with TRBJ2-7; 10 nucleotides agree with TRBD2. Trimming at V came to 4 bases and at J to 1 base, leaving 7 bases not matched to a gene. Looked up from germline, CDR1 is SEHNR and CDR2 is FQNEAQ (reference sequence). CDR3 length equals 16 residues. The CDR3 loop reads CASSSDSGGTSYEQYF. The CDR3 nucleotides are TGTGCCAGCAGCTCCGATAGCGGGGGGACGTCCTACGAGCAGTACTTC.

Only one count was recorded for this clone. This sequence joins TRBV5-1 and TRBJ2-1; D perhaps matches TRBD1 (6 bases). The CDR3 length is 14 residues. Trimming cost V 0 bases and J 5 bases, with 9 bases left between them. Germline V lookup: CDR1 SGHRS, CDR2 YFSETQ. The CDR3 region has the DNA TGCGCCAGCAGCTTGGACAGGGCGGACAATGAGCAGTTCTTC. Amino acids: CASSLDRADNEQFF. The whole variable domain, remainder taken from reference TRBV5-1 and TRBJ2-1, is KAGVTQTPRYLIKTRGQQVTLSCSPISGHRSVSWYQQTPGQGLQFLFEYFSETQRNKGNFPGRFSGRQFSNSRSEMNVSTLELGDSALYLCASSLDRADNEQFFGPGTRLTVL.

V is TRBV5-1 and J is TRBJ2-7, with no clear D. CDR1 SGHRS and CDR2 YFSETQ come from the germline V gene. The CDR3 is made up of 15 amino acids. V was trimmed by 0 bases and J by 0 bases, leaving 10 bases between them. Here the CDR3 reads CASSLEATSSYEQYF. The CDR3 DNA sequence: TGCGCCAGCAGCTTGGAAGCGACCAGCTCCTACGAGCAGTACTTC.

The CDR3 sequence is CASSLARGAGEQYF. The CDR3 coding sequence is TGTGCCAGCAGCTTGGCCAGGGGGGCGGGCGAGCAGTACTTC. The V call is TRBV5-4, the J call TRBJ2-7; the D gene is possibly TRBD1 (7 bases). The CDR3 totals 14 residues. The germline CDR1 and CDR2 sequences are SGHNT and YYREEE (reference sequence). V was cut by 0 bases and J by 6 bases, with 13 bases left in between.

This clone was observed a single time. The chain uses TRBV2 and TRBJ1-1; D not certain. The germline CDR1 and CDR2 sequences are SNHLY and FYNNEI. The CDR3 has 13 residues. V gave up 4 bases and J gave up 0 bases, with 6 bases separating them. The DNA of the CDR3 is TGTGCCAGCAGTGTATCGGTGAACACTGAAGCTTTCTTT. It codes for CASSVSVNTEAFF.

This clone was found a few times. V is TRBV15 and J is TRBJ1-1; no reliable D call. This CDR3 has 12 amino acids. Germline lookup yields CDR1 LNHNV and CDR2 YYDKDF (reference sequence). The V end was cut by 6 bases, the J end by 6 bases, with 11 bases between. The CDR3 coding sequence is TGTGCCACCAGGAATTTCGCGGCTGAAGCTTTCTTT. Its protein is CATRNFAAEAFF.